The next 10 T cell receptor beta chains were all read from a single sample in a study of response to subunit inactivated influenza vaccine. TCRdb independently ran MiXCR on the RT-PCR reads; one entry per CDR3 protein. This sample has 650,000 to 850,000 distinct CDR3 sequences, with around 13% found just once. The specimen comprised PBMCs from blood, sampled roughly 15 days before vaccination. Source of these receptors: a man aged 50-59 years who received an inactivated influenza vaccine.

This clonotype was counted many times. V gene TRBV15 combines with J gene TRBJ1-4; D ambiguous. From germline, CDR1 is LNHNV and CDR2 YYDKDF (reference sequence). V shed 0 bases and J shed 8 bases, with 22 bases lying between them. This CDR3 has 18 amino acids. The CDR3 sequence: CATSRDSLLRLGEEKLFF. The CDR3, as DNA: TGTGCCACCAGCAGAGATAGTTTATTGAGGCTCGGGGAAGAAAAACTGTTTTTT.

In this sample, this clonotype turned up a few times. V is TRBV7-9 and J is TRBJ1-5; TRBD1 matches 7 bases. Germline V lookup: CDR1 SEHNR, CDR2 FQNEAQ (reference sequence). J lost 4 bases, V lost 3 bases, and 9 bases had no gene match. This CDR3 has 16 amino acids. The CDR3 spells CASSLGTGTANQPQHF. The CDR3, as DNA: TGTGCCAGCAGCTTGGGGACCGGGACAGCGAATCAGCCCCAGCATTTT.

This clonotype turned up a few times. This chain connects TRBV27 to TRBJ2-7, with D perhaps given as TRBD1 or TRBD2 (5 bases each). Trimming removed 6 bases at V and 3 bases at J, with 12 bases between. The CDR3 runs 13 residues. Germline V lookup: CDR1 MNHEY, CDR2 SMNVEV (reference sequence). The CDR3 here is CASRGDGLYEQYF. The CDR3 DNA reads TGTGCCAGCAGGGGGGACGGGCTCTACGAGCAGTACTTC.

This clonotype was counted between two and nine times. The chain couples TRBV20-1 to TRBJ2-5; no reliable D call. Germline assignment: CDR1 DFQATT and CDR2 SNEGSKA (reference sequence). V was pared by 3 bases and J by 5 bases, with 19 bases between. The length of the CDR3 is 15 residues. CDR3 DNA: TGCAGTGCTAGTGGTTGGCGGATGGGTGGGGAGACCCAGTACTTC. Translating it yields CSASGWRMGGETQYF.

This clonotype was observed a few times. This rearrangement joins TRBV6-1 to TRBJ2-7; D is undetermined. The CDR3 totals 14 residues. Deletions cut 8 bases from V and 1 base from J, with 15 bases between. CDR1 MNHNS and CDR2 SASEGT come from the germline V gene. As DNA, the CDR3 is TGTGCCAGCCAGAGGTACAGCTCATCCTACGAGCAGTACTTC. As protein: CASQRYSSSYEQYF.

This clonotype was seen a handful of times. V is TRBV4-3 and J is TRBJ2-2, with D possibly matching TRBD1 (5 bases). V shed 2 bases and J shed 8 bases, with 15 bases lying between them. This CDR3 spans 15 amino acids. CDR1 LGHNA and CDR2 YSLEER come from the germline V gene. The CDR3 nucleotides are TGCGCCAGCAGCCAATTAGAAGGGGTAACAGGGGAGCTGTTTTTT. Its protein product is CASSQLEGVTGELFF.

The chain recombines TRBV5-1 with TRBJ2-3; 7 bases are shared with TRBD1. In germline, CDR1 is SGHRS, CDR2 YFSETQ. V was clipped by 0 bases and J by 2 bases; unmatched bases: 15. The CDR3 covers 19 residues. CDR3 DNA: TGCGCCAGCAGCTTGGCCGAAGGGGAGAGACAGGGCTACACAGATACGCAGTATTTT. It encodes CASSLAEGERQGYTDTQYF.

This clonotype was seen ten or more times. The chain recombines TRBV5-1 with TRBJ2-2; maybe TRBD1 (5 bases). In germline, CDR1 is SGHRS, CDR2 YFSETQ. CDR3 length: 15 amino acids. V lost 4 bases and J lost 0, with 10 bases in between. CDR3 nucleotide sequence: TGCGCCAGCAGCCCGGCAGGGTCGAACACCGGGGAGCTGTTTTTT. It yields the protein CASSPAGSNTGELFF.

In this sample, this clonotype turned up a few times. The J gene is TRBJ2-7, the V gene TRBV4-1; 13 bases fit TRBD2. The CDR3 is made up of 16 amino acids. J gave up 2 bases and V 2 bases, and 3 bases lay outside the gene matches. Germline V lookup: CDR1 MGHRA, CDR2 YSYEKL. CDR3 protein: CASSQSGTSGAYEQYF. The CDR3 nucleotides are TGCGCCAGCAGCCAAAGTGGGACTAGCGGGGCCTACGAGCAGTACTTC.

This clonotype has just a few counts. V is TRBV5-5 and J is TRBJ1-4; possible D gene TRBD1, 6 bases. The CDR3 sequence is 13 residues long. Trimming pared 4 bases from V and 6 bases from J, leaving 10 bases between. Germline V lookup: CDR1 SGHKS, CDR2 YYEKEE (reference sequence). The CDR3 region has the DNA TGTGCCAGCAGCAGGGGGACTCATGAAAAACTGTTTTTT. Amino acids: CASSRGTHEKLFF.